This TCR beta chain derives from a study of blood T cell repertoires in COVID-19. About the research overall: T cells, B-cell-depleted T cells, or PBMCs supplied cDNA or gDNA.

Germline trimming cut 4 bases from V and 8 bases from J; bases unmatched to any gene: 5. CDR1 is KGHSH, CDR2 LQKENI, per germline. The CDR3 length is 13 residues. The assay was immunoSEQ multiplex PCR, and TCRdb's table has in-frame clones only and misses some. The table lists about 330,000 clones, approximately 92% of them singletons. Individuals drawn from under 30 US areas were roughly 18 to 95 years old. Cohorts were based on clinical histories the participants reported. This TCR came from a woman in her twenties or thirties who had recovered from COVID-19. Sequenced material: PBMCs or T cells enriched from blood (not recorded which). The chain joins TRBV18 to TRBJ1-5; TRBD1 matches 7 bases. The CDR3 region has the DNA TGTGCCAGCTCACAGACAGGGTCGGAGCCCCAGCATTTT. Its translation: CASSQTGSEPQHF.